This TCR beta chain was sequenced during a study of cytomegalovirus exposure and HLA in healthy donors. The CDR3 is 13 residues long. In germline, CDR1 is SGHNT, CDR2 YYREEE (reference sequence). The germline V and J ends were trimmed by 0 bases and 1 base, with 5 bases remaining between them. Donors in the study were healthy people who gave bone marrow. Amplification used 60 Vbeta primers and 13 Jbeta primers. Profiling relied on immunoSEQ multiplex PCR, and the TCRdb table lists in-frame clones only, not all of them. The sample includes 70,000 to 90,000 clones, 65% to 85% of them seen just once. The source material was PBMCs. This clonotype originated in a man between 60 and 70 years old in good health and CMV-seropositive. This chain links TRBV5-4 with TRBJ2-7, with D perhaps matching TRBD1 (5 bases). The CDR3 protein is CASSLGQSYEQYF. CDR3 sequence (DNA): TGTGCCAGCAGCTTGGGACAGTCCTACGAGCAGTACTTC. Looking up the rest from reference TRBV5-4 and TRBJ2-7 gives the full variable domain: ETGVTQSPTHLIKTRGQQVTLRCSSQSGHNTVSWYQQALGQGPQFIFQYYREEENGRGNFPPRFSGLQFPNYSSELNVNALELDDSALYLCASSLGQSYEQYFGPGTRLTVT.